Given below is one TCR beta chain in context. A CD45RA+ naive subset and a CD45RA-negative memory subset were split from CD4+ cells. These data are taken from a study of shared clonotypes between healthy human individuals. In the authors' workflow: ImmunoSEQ only sent back junction sequences with no quality scores, so filtering was done differently. Sequencing used immunoSEQ multiplex PCR; TCRdb keeps in-frame clones, though not all of them. The V and J calls and clone size come from that table; D and trimming were worked out from the DNA. The sample has 2 million or so clones; roughly 96% are singletons. The V end was cut by 2 bases, the J end by 6 bases, with 21 bases between. Per the germline V gene, CDR1 is MGHRA and CDR2 is YSYEKL. The CDR3 contains 17 residues.

This sequence originates from a man aged 18-30 years in good health. Sequencing was done on a sample of naive CD4+ T cells sorted from blood. Noted subset: CD45RA+ positively selected. The chain is built from TRBV4-1 and TRBJ2-3; a weak D match, TRBD1 (5 bases). The CDR3 nucleotides read TGCGCCAGCAGCCAACAGGCAGGGCAGGTGAGCTCGGATACGCAGTATTTT. Its protein product is CASSQQAGQVSSDTQYF.